This entry lists 29 T cell receptor beta chains sequenced from one sample in a study of blood T cells in healthy people across ages (dated by TCRdb to the mid-2010s). Receptor amplification or capture employed 5' RACE. The second PCR ran for about 7 to 11 cycles and used a J-beta primer mix along with a sample-barcoded 5' primer. TCRdb reprocessed the public reads (quality trimming at Q25 with fastp, clone calling with MiXCR) and kept in-frame beta chains. Rows matching on CDR3 protein sequence are summarized as one entry with the most common DNA and genes. Here the sample has around 1,900,000 distinct CDR3 sequences; more than 35% occur a single time. The top ten clones comprise 20% to 25% of the sample. The sample was blood. The receptors here all came from a human donor in good health.

This clonotype appeared a few times. This rearrangement joins TRBV20-1 to TRBJ2-1, with 10 bases lining up with TRBD2. The length of the CDR3 is 12 residues. V lost 5 bases and J lost 8; bases outside the gene matches: 3. Looked up from germline, CDR1 is DFQATT and CDR2 is SNEGSKA (reference sequence). The CDR3, as DNA: TGCAGTGCTGAAGGACTAGCGGATGAGCAGTTCTTC. It translates to CSAEGLADEQFF.

V and J are TRBV25-1 and TRBJ2-3; D not certain. The V end lost 3 bases, the J end lost 4 bases, and 14 bases lay between the germline ends. This CDR3 has 15 amino acids. Looked up from germline, CDR1 is MGHDK and CDR2 is SYGVNS. The CDR3 nucleotides are TGTGCCAGCAGTGATTGGTACTCCCAGGCAGATACGCAGTATTTT. Protein product: CASSDWYSQADTQYF.

This clonotype was counted only a few times. This chain connects TRBV2 to TRBJ2-1; a possible D gene is TRBD1 (5 bases). Trimming removed 5 bases from V and 4 bases from J, with 12 bases in between. Looked up from germline, CDR1 is SNHLY and CDR2 is FYNNEI. This CDR3 has 14 amino acids. CDR3 amino acids: CASSTPRQYNEQFF. In DNA form, the CDR3 reads TGTGCCAGCAGTACCCCTCGACAGTACAATGAGCAGTTCTTC.

The chain's CDR3 is CASSYTPGQRRETQYF. In DNA, the CDR3 is TGTGCCAGCAGTTATACACCCGGACAGCGGCGGGAGACCCAGTACTTC. The gene calls are TRBV5-8 and TRBJ2-5; D is perhaps TRBD1 (6 bases). The V gene's germline CDR1 is SGHTS and CDR2 YDEGEE. Trimming took 5 bases from V and 5 from J, leaving 22 bases between them. The CDR3 sequence is 16 residues long.

This clonotype was seen only a few times. The chain couples TRBV5-6 to TRBJ2-1; maybe TRBD2 (7 bases). In germline, CDR1 is SGHDT, CDR2 YYEEEE. The CDR3 contains 14 residues. The V end lost 4 bases, the J end lost 7 bases, and 15 bases lay between the germline ends. The CDR3, as DNA: TGTGCCAGCAGCCCCTGGGGGGGCGAAAATGAGCAGTTCTTC. This gives the protein CASSPWGGENEQFF.

This clonotype has a handful of counts. The V and J genes are TRBV20-1 and TRBJ2-7, with 9 bases identical to TRBD1. This CDR3 has 14 amino acids. Unmatched junction bases numbered 7, after V lost 3 bases and J lost 4 bases. Per germline, CDR1 DFQATT and CDR2 SNEGSKA (reference sequence). CDR3 DNA: TGCAGTGCTAGTCAGTTACAGGGGGCTTACGAGCAGTACTTC. This codes for CSASQLQGAYEQYF.

This rearrangement joins TRBV27 to TRBJ1-4, with D unclear. V was trimmed by 5 bases and J by 7 bases, leaving 11 bases between them. The CDR3 is 13 residues long. Germline assignment: CDR1 MNHEY and CDR2 SMNVEV (reference sequence). The CDR3 coding sequence is TGTGCCAGCAGTGCTTTCGGGAGTGAAAAACTGTTTTTT. The encoded protein is CASSAFGSEKLFF.

Regarding this clonotype: The junction and the germline gene differ at one end; a read error may be behind it. The chain couples TRBV20-1 to TRBJ2-7; D possibly corresponds to TRBD2 (6 bases). The J call may be in error: the DNA end matches TRBJ2-5 better. The CDR3 sequence is 11 residues long. In germline, CDR1 is DFQATT, CDR2 SNEGSKA (reference sequence). The CDR3 nucleotides read TGCAGCGCTACCGCGGGGGAGACCCAGTACTTC. It translates to CSATAGETQYF.

This clonotype was seen a few times. The chain combines TRBV20-1 with TRBJ2-7; 7 bases line up with TRBD2. The germline gives CDR1 DFQATT, CDR2 SNEGSKA (reference sequence). The junction had 3 bases not matched to a gene; V was cut back by 5 bases and J by 2 bases. This CDR3 contains 12 residues. DNA of the CDR3: TGCAGTGCTTTCAGCGGGGCCTACGAGCAGTACTTC. Translation gives CSAFSGAYEQYF.

The sample holds a few counts of this clonotype. This chain links TRBV7-2 with TRBJ1-2; D perhaps matches TRBD1 (5 bases). The CDR3 sequence is 13 residues long. With 2 bases removed from V and 7 bases from J, the gap between germline ends came to 11 bases. Germline V gene data show CDR1 as SGHTA and CDR2 as FQGNSA. CDR3 in DNA: TGTGCCAGCAGCTTATTTCAGGGTGGTGGCTACACCTTC. The encoded protein is CASSLFQGGGYTF.

The rearrangement uses TRBV20-1 and TRBJ1-1; D remains ambiguous. Germline V gene sequence: CDR1 DFQATT, CDR2 SNEGSKA (reference sequence). The V gene lost 0 bases and the J gene lost 0 bases, with 14 bases spanning the gap. CDR3 size: 16 residues. For the CDR3, the DNA is TGCAGTGCTAGAGATGGAGTAGGCAGGTTGAACACTGAAGCTTTCTTT. The encoded protein is CSARDGVGRLNTEAFF.

The chain employs TRBV11-2 and TRBJ1-2; maybe TRBD1 (5 bases). Trimming removed 4 bases from V and 8 bases from J, with 20 bases in between. The CDR3 is 15 amino acids. The germline V gene encodes CDR1 SGHAT and CDR2 FQNNGV. In nucleotides, the CDR3 is TGTGCCAGCAGCTCCTCCGGGACGGCCTTATTAGGCTACACCTTC. It specifies CASSSSGTALLGYTF.

This chain links TRBV2 with TRBJ2-1, with 14 bases aligning to TRBD2. CDR1 and CDR2 from the germline V gene are SNHLY and FYNNEI. The CDR3 loop spans 15 amino acids. Trimming took 6 bases from V and 7 from J; bases not matched to a gene: 5. The CDR3 DNA reads as TGTGCCAGCAGGGGACTAGCGGGGGTCTTTAATGAGCAGTTCTTC. Translated: CASRGLAGVFNEQFF.

V is TRBV7-9 and J is TRBJ2-4; D is tentatively TRBD1 or TRBD2 (5 bases each). Trimming stripped 5 bases from V and 13 bases from J, with 18 bases between. The CDR3 totals 13 residues. Germline V gene sequence: CDR1 SEHNR, CDR2 FQNEAQ (reference sequence). CDR3 protein: CASSPGTGPEQYF. For the CDR3, the DNA is TGTGCCAGCAGCCCTGGGACGGGGCCGGAGCAGTACTTC.

CDR3 bases: TGCGCCAGCAGCTTGGAGGTAGCTGTCAATGAGCAGTTCTTC. Protein: CASSLEVAVNEQFF. V usage is TRBV5-1 and J usage is TRBJ2-1; D uncertain. The V end lost 0 bases, the J end lost 6 bases, and 10 bases lay between the germline ends. In germline, CDR1 is SGHRS, CDR2 YFSETQ. The CDR3 contains 14 residues.

In the case of this clonotype: This clone may be a read error of a much larger clone one base away. V and J are TRBV7-8 and TRBJ2-3, with D possibly TRBD2 on 6 matching bases. V lost 4 bases to trimming and J lost 4 bases, with 21 bases between them. The CDR3 is made up of 17 amino acids. Germline V gives CDR1 SGHVS, CDR2 FQNEAQ. This CDR3 is CASSSNAGPAYSDTQYF. The CDR3 nucleotides are TGTGCCAGCAGCTCGAATGCGGGACCAGCTTATTCAGATACGCAGTATTTT.

The rearrangement joins TRBV15 to TRBJ2-3, with 7 bases matching TRBD1. Losses at the gene ends were 5 bases for V and 0 bases for J; bases not matched to a gene: 8. Germline V gene sequence: CDR1 LNHNV, CDR2 YYDKDF (reference sequence). CDR3 length: 16 residues. CDR3 residues: CATSHWGQPSTDTQYF. Here the CDR3 DNA reads TGTGCCACCAGCCATTGGGGACAGCCTAGCACAGATACGCAGTATTTT.

Concerning this clonotype itself: Germline is not matched at one junction end, which may reflect a read error. V is TRBV7-3 and J is TRBJ2-1; D is uncertain. Germline CDR1 SGHTA, CDR2 FQGTGA. The CDR3 has 15 residues. The CDR3 reads CASSALPGPPNKQFF. DNA for the CDR3: TGTGCCAGCAGCGCCTTGCCCGGGCCCCCCAATAAGCAGTTCTTC.

To note about this clonotype: One junction end disagrees with the germline gene, perhaps due to a read error. The V and J genes are TRBV5-1 and TRBJ2-5; 7 nucleotides match TRBD1. The tail of the sequence fits TRBJ2-7 better, so the J call may be wrong. The germline CDR1 and CDR2 sequences are SGHRS and YFSETQ. The CDR3 length is 17 residues. This CDR3 is CANSPAGYRDRINEQYF. The DNA of the CDR3 is TGCGCCAACAGCCCCGCCGGCTACCGGGACAGAATCAACGAGCAGTACTTC.

CDR3 amino acids: CASSPGQVNEQYF. The CDR3 DNA reads TGCGCCAGCAGCCCGGGACAGGTGAACGAGCAGTACTTC. The chain carries TRBV10-2 and TRBJ2-7, with 8 bases aligning to TRBD1. This CDR3 spans 13 amino acids. Per germline, CDR1 WSHSY and CDR2 SAAADI. The V gene end was trimmed by 6 bases and the J gene end by 5 bases; junction bases not matched to a gene: 6.

The table lists this clonotype with a few counts. An end of the junction differs from the germline gene, which may be a read error. The chain joins TRBV24-1 to TRBJ2-1; 8 bases agree with TRBD2. The CDR3 runs to 16 residues. The germline gives CDR1 KGHDR, CDR2 SFDVKD. The DNA for the CDR3 is TGTGCCACCAGTGGGATCGTCCGGGGGGGCAACAATGGGCAGTTCTTC. Translating it yields CATSGIVRGGNNGQFF.

The rearrangement links TRBV10-3 to TRBJ1-1, with D perhaps matching TRBD1 (6 bases). Trimming removed 1 base from V and 5 bases from J, with 20 bases in between. Germline V CDR1 and CDR2: ENHRY, SYGVKD. The CDR3 has 17 residues. The CDR3: CAISEFPFIQGRTEAFF. In nucleotides, the CDR3 is TGTGCCATCAGTGAGTTTCCCTTTATACAGGGTCGTACTGAAGCTTTCTTT.

The chain couples TRBV20-1 to TRBJ1-1, with 9 bases matching TRBD1. Germline CDR1 is DFQATT and CDR2 is SNEGSKA (reference sequence). The CDR3 is made up of 15 amino acids. The trim removed 1 base at V and 6 bases at J, leaving 9 bases unmatched. The CDR3 sequence: CSARAETGGGSEAFF. As DNA, the CDR3 is TGCAGTGCTAGAGCGGAAACAGGGGGCGGATCTGAAGCTTTCTTT.

There are many counts of this clonotype. The chain couples TRBV7-6 to TRBJ2-7; D not resolved. This CDR3 has 13 amino acids. V lost 0 bases to trimming and J lost 7 bases, with 10 bases between them. CDR1 and CDR2 (germline): SGHVS, FNYEAQ. Here the CDR3 DNA reads TGTGCCAGCAGCTTAGCCGGGTTTTATGAGCAGTACTTC. It specifies CASSLAGFYEQYF. Together with reference TRBV7-6 and TRBJ2-7, the CDR3 gives the full variable domain: GAGVSQSPRYKVTKRGQDVALRCDPISGHVSLYWYRQALGQGPEFLTYFNYEAQQDKSGLPNDRFSAERPEGSISTLTIQRTEQRDSAMYRCASSLAGFYEQYFGPGTRLTVT.

This clonotype has a count of ten or more. The chain is built from TRBV6-4 and TRBJ2-1; TRBD2 might be the D (5 bases). This CDR3 contains 15 residues. The germline V and J ends were trimmed by 3 bases and 2 bases, with 11 bases remaining between them. Germline CDR1 and CDR2: MRHNA and SNTAGT. CDR3 in amino acids: CASSEGEVPYNEQFF. CDR3 sequence (DNA): TGTGCCAGCAGTGAGGGAGAAGTCCCCTACAATGAGCAGTTCTTC.

This clonotype turned up a few times. The chain uses TRBV20-1 and TRBJ2-1; weak D call: TRBD1 (6 bases). The CDR3 loop spans 14 amino acids. V lost 5 bases and J 4 bases, leaving 15 bases between the germline ends. Germline V gene data show CDR1 as DFQATT and CDR2 as SNEGSKA (reference sequence). Here the CDR3 reads CSARSGTRYNEQFF. The CDR3 DNA is TGCAGTGCTCGCTCCGGGACAAGGTACAATGAGCAGTTCTTC.

The rearrangement links TRBV29-1 to TRBJ2-1, with D possibly being TRBD2 (6 bases). Germline CDR1 reads SQVTM; CDR2 reads ANQGSEA. The CDR3 consists of 15 residues. V dropped 8 bases and J dropped 0 bases, with 17 bases sitting between them. In nucleotides, the CDR3 is TGCAGCAGTACTGCGGGGTACAGCTCCTACAATGAGCAGTTCTTC. It codes for CSSTAGYSSYNEQFF.

In its sample, this clonotype was seen a few times. The chain recombines TRBV5-1 with TRBJ2-7, with no clear D. The CDR3 is 12 amino acids. V lost 6 bases, J lost 2 bases, and 9 bases lay in between. CDR1 and CDR2 from the germline V gene are SGHRS and YFSETQ. The CDR3 loop reads CASMGLAYEQYF. CDR3 in DNA: TGCGCCAGCATGGGGTTGGCCTACGAGCAGTACTTC. Full variable domain (outside the CDR3, taken from reference TRBV5-1 and TRBJ2-7): KAGVTQTPRYLIKTRGQQVTLSCSPISGHRSVSWYQQTPGQGLQFLFEYFSETQRNKGNFPGRFSGRQFSNSRSEMNVSTLELGDSALYLCASMGLAYEQYFGPGTRLTVT.

This clonotype appeared a few times. The genes are TRBV5-1 and TRBJ2-1, with 8 bases aligning to TRBD1. The CDR3 extends over 16 amino acids. J lost 2 bases, V lost 3 bases, and 7 bases had no gene match. Looked up from germline, CDR1 is SGHRS and CDR2 is YFSETQ. CDR3: CASSSGRGLAYNEQFF. CDR3 nucleotides: TGCGCCAGCAGCTCGGGCAGGGGGCTCGCCTACAATGAGCAGTTCTTC.